The table lists the clone carrying this TCR beta chain with a few counts. Its antigen is unidentified. The V gene end was trimmed by 1 base and the J gene end by 5 bases; junction bases not matched to a gene: 8. The CDR3 spans 15 residues. Germline assignment: CDR1 SEHNR and CDR2 FQNEAQ (reference sequence). This record comes from a study of beta chain features in type 1 diabetes. Study-wide points: The VDJ junctions of type 1 diabetes patients carried fewer insertions and more deletions. Moderately but significantly shorter TCRB CDR3s were found in Type 1 diabetes patients in all four CD4+ subsets. For patients, the naive, central memory and Treg TCRB repertoires appeared more alike than for healthy donors. Highly expressing activated T cells could be over-counted with a cDNA template.

Since all of the isolated RNA was reverse transcribed, expressed TCRB transcripts were what got sequenced. Measured with immunoSEQ multiplex PCR; TCRdb has only the in-frame clones, and not every one. The data contain around 50,000 clones, 35% to 55% of them singletons. Staining for CD45RO/CCR7/CD25/CD127/CD95/CD27 allowed sorting of CD4+ naive, central memory, regulatory and stem cell-like memory cells. The chain employs TRBV7-9 and TRBJ2-7, with TRBD2 matching 7 bases. The sequencing input was stem cell memory CD4+ T cells from blood. The sequence was obtained from a man aged 25-40 years with type 1 diabetes. The CDR3 DNA sequence: TGTGCCAGCAGCTTAGGCTTGCGGGAGAGGAACGAGCAGTACTTC. Translation gives CASSLGLRERNEQYF.